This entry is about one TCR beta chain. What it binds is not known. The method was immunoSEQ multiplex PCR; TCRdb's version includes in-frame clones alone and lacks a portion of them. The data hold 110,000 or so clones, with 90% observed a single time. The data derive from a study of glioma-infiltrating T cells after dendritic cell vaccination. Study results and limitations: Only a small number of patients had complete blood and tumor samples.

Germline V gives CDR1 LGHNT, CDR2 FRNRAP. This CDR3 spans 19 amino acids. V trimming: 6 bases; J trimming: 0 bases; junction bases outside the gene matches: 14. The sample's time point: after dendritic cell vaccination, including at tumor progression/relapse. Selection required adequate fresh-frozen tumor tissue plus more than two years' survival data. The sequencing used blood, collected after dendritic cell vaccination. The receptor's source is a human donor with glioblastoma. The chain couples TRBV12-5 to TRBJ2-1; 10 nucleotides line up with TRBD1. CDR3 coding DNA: TGTGCTAGTGGAGCGACAGGGGGCATGGACCTTAGCTCCTACAATGAGCAGTTCTTC. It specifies CASGATGGMDLSSYNEQFF. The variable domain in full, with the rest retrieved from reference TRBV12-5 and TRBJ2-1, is DARVTQTPRHKVTEMGQEVTMRCQPILGHNTVFWYRQTMMQGLELLAYFRNRAPLDDSGMPKDRFSAEMPDATLATLKIQPSEPRDSAVYFCASGATGGMDLSSYNEQFFGPGTRLTVL.